A selection of T cell receptor beta chains follows, all from one sample in a study of blood T cell repertoires in COVID-19. Only in-frame clones appear in the TCRdb table, and some are missing; sequencing was by immunoSEQ multiplex PCR. The sample shows about 150,000 clones, about nine tenths of them seen only once. Sequencing was done on a sample of peripheral blood. The origin of the receptors is an older man with acute or convalescent COVID-19. The CDR3 runs from the conserved cysteine through the conserved F or W. Each record gives: CDR3 DNA, CDR3 protein, J gene, clone size, D gene, CDR3 length, V gene. A D gene is named only where the DNA matches it firmly. Rows give clone size only sometimes, using once, few, many, or a class for an expanded clone.

cdr3_nt: TGTGCCACCAGTGATGCCGGGACAGCAGCTTACAATGAGCAGTTCTTC
cdr3_aa: CATSDAGTAAYNEQFF
j_call: TRBJ2-1
clone_size: .
d_call: TRBD1
cdr3_length: 16
v_call: TRBV24-1

cdr3_nt: TGTGCCAGCAGCCCAAGGACAGCTCAAGACACTGAAGCTTTCTTT
cdr3_aa: CASSPRTAQDTEAFF
j_call: TRBJ1-1
clone_size: .
d_call: .
cdr3_length: 15
v_call: TRBV7-9

cdr3_nt: TGCGCCAGCAGCTTGGCCGGGCTAGCGGGAGGGAATGAGCAGTTCTTC
cdr3_aa: CASSLAGLAGGNEQFF
j_call: TRBJ2-1
clone_size: few
d_call: TRBD2
cdr3_length: 16
v_call: TRBV5-1

cdr3_nt: TGTGCCAGTAGTCAATTCGGGGTGCTCTACAATGAGCAGTTCTTC
cdr3_aa: CASSQFGVLYNEQFF
j_call: TRBJ2-1
clone_size: .
d_call: .
cdr3_length: 15
v_call: TRBV19

cdr3_nt: TGTGCCAGCAGTGATGGACAGAAGCAAGAGACCCAGTACTTC
cdr3_aa: CASSDGQKQETQYF
j_call: TRBJ2-5
clone_size: .
d_call: .
cdr3_length: 14
v_call: TRBV2

cdr3_nt: TGCAGCGTTGAAGGCGTCCGCGGGGTTAATGAGCAGTTCTTC
cdr3_aa: CSVEGVRGVNEQFF
j_call: TRBJ2-1
clone_size: .
d_call: .
cdr3_length: 14
v_call: TRBV29-1

cdr3_nt: TGTGCCAGCAGCTTAGATTCGAGTCAGATCGGGAGTGGGAATGAGCAGTTCTTC
cdr3_aa: CASSLDSSQIGSGNEQFF
j_call: TRBJ2-1
clone_size: .
d_call: .
cdr3_length: 18
v_call: TRBV7-2

cdr3_nt: TGTGCCAGCGGGGGGGCGAGGAACACCGGGGAGCTGTTTTTT
cdr3_aa: CASGGARNTGELFF
j_call: TRBJ2-2
clone_size: .
d_call: .
cdr3_length: 14
v_call: TRBV2

cdr3_nt: TGTGCCAGCAGCCGTTTCGGGACTAGCGGTTCGAACACCGGGGAGCTGTTTTTT
cdr3_aa: CASSRFGTSGSNTGELFF
j_call: TRBJ2-2
clone_size: .
d_call: TRBD2
cdr3_length: 18
v_call: TRBV14

cdr3_nt: TGTGCCATCAGTGCCTATATCCAAGAGACCCAGTACTTC
cdr3_aa: CAISAYIQETQYF
j_call: TRBJ2-5
clone_size: .
d_call: .
cdr3_length: 13
v_call: TRBV10-3

cdr3_nt: TGTGCCAGCAGTACCAATACCAGGGCCACCGGGGAGCTGTTTTTT
cdr3_aa: CASSTNTRATGELFF
j_call: TRBJ2-2
clone_size: .
d_call: .
cdr3_length: 15
v_call: TRBV27

cdr3_nt: TGTGCCAGCAGAGCCTCCTACAATGAGCAGTTCTTC
cdr3_aa: CASRASYNEQFF
j_call: TRBJ2-1
clone_size: .
d_call: .
cdr3_length: 12
v_call: TRBV6-5

cdr3_nt: TGTGCCGCAGGGTCTGGAAACACCATATATTTT
cdr3_aa: CAAGSGNTIYF
j_call: TRBJ1-3
clone_size: .
d_call: .
cdr3_length: 11
v_call: TRBV19

cdr3_nt: TGTGCCACCAGTGACCCGGGACACCCCACCGGGGAGCTGTTTTTT
cdr3_aa: CATSDPGHPTGELFF
j_call: TRBJ2-2
clone_size: .
d_call: .
cdr3_length: 15
v_call: TRBV24-1

cdr3_nt: TGTGCCAGTAGTATAGGACAGGGGGCGCTCGCTGAAGCTTTCTTT
cdr3_aa: CASSIGQGALAEAFF
j_call: TRBJ1-1
clone_size: .
d_call: TRBD1
cdr3_length: 15
v_call: TRBV19

cdr3_nt: TGTGCCAGCAGCCACGGGGCTGGGGCCAACGTCCTGACTTTC
cdr3_aa: CASSHGAGANVLTF
j_call: TRBJ2-6
clone_size: .
d_call: .
cdr3_length: 14
v_call: TRBV3-1/TRBV3-2

cdr3_nt: TGCGCCAGCTGCGCCGAACCGGCCAACAGCTCCTATGGCTACACCTTC
cdr3_aa: CASCAEPANSSYGYTF
j_call: TRBJ1-2
clone_size: .
d_call: .
cdr3_length: 16
v_call: TRBV23-1

cdr3_nt: TGTGCCAGCAGCTATATACAGGGTTTCAATTCACCCCTCCACTTT
cdr3_aa: CASSYIQGFNSPLHF
j_call: TRBJ1-6
clone_size: .
d_call: .
cdr3_length: 15
v_call: TRBV7-2

cdr3_nt: TGTGCCCTCGGGGAGGACAGGGCGAAGACTGAAGCTTTCTTT
cdr3_aa: CALGEDRAKTEAFF
j_call: TRBJ1-1
clone_size: .
d_call: TRBD1
cdr3_length: 14
v_call: TRBV7-9

cdr3_nt: TGTGCCAGCAGTCCCAGGTGGGCAGATACGCAGTATTTT
cdr3_aa: CASSPRWADTQYF
j_call: TRBJ2-3
clone_size: once
d_call: .
cdr3_length: 13
v_call: TRBV2

cdr3_nt: TGTGCCAGCAGTTTAGCCGGGACAGGTACCAGGGGTGAGCAGTTCTTC
cdr3_aa: CASSLAGTGTRGEQFF
j_call: TRBJ2-1
clone_size: .
d_call: TRBD1
cdr3_length: 16
v_call: TRBV27

cdr3_nt: TGTGCCAGCAGTTTACTGGGGACAGGGTATGGGGAAAAACTGTTTTTT
cdr3_aa: CASSLLGTGYGEKLFF
j_call: TRBJ1-4
clone_size: once
d_call: TRBD1
cdr3_length: 16
v_call: TRBV28

cdr3_nt: TGTGCCAGCAGAACCCCGGGACTAGCGGTGGGAGTGGATACGCAGTATTTT
cdr3_aa: CASRTPGLAVGVDTQYF
j_call: TRBJ2-3
clone_size: once
d_call: TRBD2
cdr3_length: 17
v_call: TRBV28

cdr3_nt: TGTGCCAGCAGCGAAGGGGGACAGCTTAATGAAAAACTGTTTTTT
cdr3_aa: CASSEGGQLNEKLFF
j_call: TRBJ1-4
clone_size: .
d_call: TRBD1
cdr3_length: 15
v_call: TRBV9

cdr3_nt: TGCAGCTCTCCCGGGACTAGCGGGACAGATACGCAGTATTTT
cdr3_aa: CSSPGTSGTDTQYF
j_call: TRBJ2-3
clone_size: .
d_call: TRBD2
cdr3_length: 14
v_call: TRBV29-1

cdr3_nt: TGCGCCAGCAGCTTGGGGACGGGAGATAGCAATCAGCCCCAGCATTTT
cdr3_aa: CASSLGTGDSNQPQHF
j_call: TRBJ1-5
clone_size: .
d_call: .
cdr3_length: 16
v_call: TRBV5-1

cdr3_nt: TGTGCCAGCTCCCCGGGGGGGCAGAACACTGAAGCTTTCTTT
cdr3_aa: CASSPGGQNTEAFF
j_call: TRBJ1-1
clone_size: once
d_call: .
cdr3_length: 14
v_call: TRBV18

cdr3_nt: TGTGCCACGAAGGACAGGGCTGATCAAGCTTTCTTT
cdr3_aa: CATKDRADQAFF
j_call: TRBJ1-1
clone_size: .
d_call: TRBD1
cdr3_length: 12
v_call: TRBV2

cdr3_nt: TGTGCCAGCAGCCGCGACAGGGTGGGGACTGAAGCTTTCTTT
cdr3_aa: CASSRDRVGTEAFF
j_call: TRBJ1-1
clone_size: .
d_call: TRBD1
cdr3_length: 14
v_call: TRBV5-4

cdr3_nt: TGTGCCAGCAGACTGACAGGGCCGGGGGCCTACGAGCAGTACTTC
cdr3_aa: CASRLTGPGAYEQYF
j_call: TRBJ2-7
clone_size: .
d_call: .
cdr3_length: 15
v_call: TRBV7-2

cdr3_nt: TGTGCCAGCAGTGACGGGACTAGCGGTTACGAGCAGTACTTC
cdr3_aa: CASSDGTSGYEQYF
j_call: TRBJ2-7
clone_size: once
d_call: TRBD2
cdr3_length: 14
v_call: TRBV6-1

cdr3_nt: TGTGCCAGCAGTTTTTTAGAGAGCTCCTACAATGAGCAGTTCTTC
cdr3_aa: CASSFLESSYNEQFF
j_call: TRBJ2-1
clone_size: .
d_call: .
cdr3_length: 15
v_call: TRBV6-2/TRBV6-3

cdr3_nt: TGTGCCAGCAGCTCTAGCGGGGGGGGTTACGAGCAGTACTTC
cdr3_aa: CASSSSGGGYEQYF
j_call: TRBJ2-7
clone_size: .
d_call: TRBD2
cdr3_length: 14
v_call: TRBV7-2

cdr3_nt: TGTGCCAGCTTCAGGGACAATGAGCAGTTCTTC
cdr3_aa: CASFRDNEQFF
j_call: TRBJ2-1
clone_size: .
d_call: .
cdr3_length: 11
v_call: TRBV2

cdr3_nt: TGTGCCAGCAGGACAGGGGGCATCGAGCAGTACTTC
cdr3_aa: CASRTGGIEQYF
j_call: TRBJ2-7
clone_size: .
d_call: TRBD1
cdr3_length: 12
v_call: TRBV6-5

cdr3_nt: TGTGCCAGCAGCCTAGGAGAGGTCACTAGAAATGAGCAGTTCTTC
cdr3_aa: CASSLGEVTRNEQFF
j_call: TRBJ2-1
clone_size: .
d_call: .
cdr3_length: 15
v_call: TRBV7-9